The T cell receptor beta chain described here comes from a study of beta chain features in type 1 diabetes. The entirety of the isolated RNA underwent reverse transcription, so expressed TCRB transcripts were sequenced. TCRdb's copy holds only in-frame clones and misses some; the assay was immunoSEQ multiplex PCR. The table records around 650,000 clones, around 12% of them present only once. As regards this clone: Its antigen is unidentified.

Whole-study findings and limits: Moderate yet significant TCRB CDR3 shortening was seen in Type 1 diabetes patients in all four CD4+ subsets. Naive, central memory and Treg TCRB repertoires appeared more alike in patients than in healthy donors. More deletions and fewer insertions at VDJ junctions were seen in type 1 diabetes patients.

CD45RO/CCR7/CD25/CD127/CD95/CD27 sorting isolated CD4+ naive, central memory, regulatory and stem cell-like memory cells. Purity exceeded 95% in all sorted populations. Input material: naive CD4+ T cells from blood. The sequence was collected from a man aged 25-45 years with type 1 diabetes.

CDR3 DNA: TGTGCCAGTAGTATCGTTGGACAGGGATCCCTCTACGAGCAGTACTTC. Its translation is CASSIVGQGSLYEQYF. The V call is TRBV19, the J call TRBJ2-7; TRBD1 matches at 8 bases. This CDR3 has 16 amino acids. The V segment lost 3 bases and the J segment 3 bases; nucleotides outside the gene matches: 10. Germline CDR1 is LNHDA and CDR2 is SQIVND (reference sequence).